A selection of T cell receptor beta chains follows, all from one sample in a study of blood T cell repertoires in COVID-19. Sequenced by immunoSEQ multiplex PCR; TCRdb stores in-frame clones only, minus some. The data contain under 55,000 clones, approximately 87% of them singletons. Material for sequencing was peripheral blood. The receptor source for this set is a woman aged 80 or over with COVID-19, enrolled during active disease. The CDR3 runs from the conserved cysteine through the conserved F or W. Each record gives: clone size, J gene, V gene, D gene, CDR3 protein, CDR3 DNA. The D gene is left open where the match is weak. The listing skips clone size in some rows; elsewhere it reads once, few, many or a size class.

NA | TRBJ1-3 | TRBV29-1 | TRBD1 | CSVGDRGVRNTIYF | TGCAGCGTTGGGGACAGGGGGGTACGGAACACCATATATTTT
NA | TRBJ2-5 | TRBV4-1 | NA | CASSQFPGYQETQYF | TGCGCCAGCAGCCAATTCCCGGGGTACCAAGAGACCCAGTACTTC
once | TRBJ2-7 | TRBV2 | TRBD1 | CASIRGQGNYEQYF | TGTGCCAGCATTAGGGGACAGGGTAACTACGAGCAGTACTTC
NA | TRBJ2-7 | TRBV2 | TRBD1 | CASKLGQPSYEQYF | TGTGCCAGCAAATTGGGACAGCCCTCCTACGAGCAGTACTTC
NA | TRBJ2-3 | TRBV18 | NA | CASSPPGITDTQYF | TGTGCCAGCTCACCACCCGGGATAACAGATACGCAGTATTTT
NA | TRBJ2-3 | TRBV18 | TRBD1 | CASSPLSRTGTDTQYF | TGTGCCAGCTCACCACTTAGCAGGACAGGGACAGATACGCAGTATTTT
NA | TRBJ2-5 | TRBV28 | TRBD1 | CASSSMGQGSKTQYF | TGTGCCAGCAGTTCGATGGGACAGGGGTCTAAGACCCAGTACTTC
NA | TRBJ1-1 | TRBV19 | TRBD1 | CASSIAGRGRNTEAFF | TGTGCCAGTAGTATCGCGGGCAGGGGGAGGAACACTGAAGCTTTCTTT
NA | TRBJ2-5 | TRBV9 | NA | CASSVAVGGQETQYF | TGTGCCAGCAGCGTAGCCGTAGGGGGCCAAGAGACCCAGTACTTC
NA | TRBJ1-4 | TRBV7-9 | TRBD1 | CASIRGRHEKLFF | TGTGCCAGCATTAGGGGGCGTCATGAAAAACTGTTTTTT
NA | TRBJ1-1 | TRBV6-1 | TRBD1 | CASSATGTGQPGTEAFF | TGTGCCAGCAGTGCCACCGGGACAGGACAGCCAGGCACTGAAGCTTTCTTT
NA | TRBJ2-2 | TRBV6-5 | NA | CASSFITRKTGELFF | TGTGCCAGCAGTTTTATTACCAGGAAGACCGGGGAGCTGTTTTTT
NA | TRBJ1-5 | TRBV5-8 | NA | CASSRTGSAMGNQPQHF | TGTGCCAGCAGCCGTACAGGGTCCGCCATGGGAAATCAGCCCCAGCATTTT
NA | TRBJ2-7 | TRBV5-1 | TRBD1 | CASSLGQGAFKQYF | TGCGCCAGCAGCTTGGGACAGGGGGCTTTCAAGCAGTACTTC
NA | TRBJ2-3 | TRBV11-3 | NA | CASSYSPLGAGTDTQYF | TGTGCCAGCAGCTACTCGCCCCTTGGGGCGGGCACAGATACGCAGTATTTT
few | TRBJ1-6 | TRBV4-1 | TRBD1 | CASSQRDRWEYNSPLHF | TGCGCCAGCAGCCAACGGGACAGGTGGGAGTATAATTCACCCCTCCACTTT
NA | TRBJ2-7 | TRBV6-5 | NA | CASSPTLAYEQYF | TGTGCCAGCAGTCCGACACTAGCCTACGAGCAGTACTTC
once | TRBJ2-3 | TRBV5-5 | TRBD2 | CASSYILAGTDTQYF | TGTGCCAGCAGCTATATACTAGCGGGGACAGATACGCAGTATTTT
NA | TRBJ1-1 | TRBV7-8 | TRBD1 | CASSFRLEQGAFF | TGTGCCAGCAGCTTTAGGTTGGAACAGGGGGCTTTCTTT
NA | TRBJ1-5 | TRBV18 | NA | CASSPTRGPNQPQHF | TGTGCCAGCTCACCGACCAGGGGCCCCAATCAGCCCCAGCATTTT
NA | TRBJ1-2 | TRBV7-9 | TRBD1 | CASSLATQSDRGYGYTF | TGTGCCAGCAGCTTAGCCACTCAATCAGACAGGGGGTATGGCTACACCTTC
NA | TRBJ2-7 | TRBV19 | TRBD1 | CASRGQGRIDEQYF | TGTGCCAGTAGGGGACAGGGCCGGATCGACGAGCAGTACTTC
NA | TRBJ2-7 | TRBV6-1 | TRBD2 | CASSLGLAGFYEQYF | TGTGCCAGCAGTTTAGGACTAGCGGGGTTCTACGAGCAGTACTTC